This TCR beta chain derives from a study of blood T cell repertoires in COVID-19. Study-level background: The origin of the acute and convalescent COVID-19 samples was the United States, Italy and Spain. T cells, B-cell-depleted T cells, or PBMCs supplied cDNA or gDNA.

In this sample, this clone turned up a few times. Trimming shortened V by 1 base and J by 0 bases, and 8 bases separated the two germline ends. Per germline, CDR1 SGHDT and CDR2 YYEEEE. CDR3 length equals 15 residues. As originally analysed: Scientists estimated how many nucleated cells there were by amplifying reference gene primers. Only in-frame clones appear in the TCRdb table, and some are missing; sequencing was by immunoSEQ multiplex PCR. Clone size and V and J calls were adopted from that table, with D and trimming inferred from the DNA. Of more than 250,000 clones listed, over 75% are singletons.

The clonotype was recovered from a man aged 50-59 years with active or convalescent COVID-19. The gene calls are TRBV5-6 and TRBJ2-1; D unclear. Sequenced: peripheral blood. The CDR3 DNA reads TGTGCCAGCAGCTTGTTTCTGAGCTCCTACAATGAGCAGTTCTTC. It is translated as CASSLFLSSYNEQFF.